The source of this T cell receptor beta chain is a study of tumor-infiltrating lymphocytes in localized non-small cell lung cancer. In the study overall: The cohort mixed smokers and never-smokers, several histologies, and some post-neoadjuvant-chemotherapy samples.

CDR1 and CDR2 from the germline V gene are LGHNT and FRNRAP. V was pared by 5 bases and J by 0 bases, with 11 bases between. The CDR3 covers 15 residues. TCRdb's table, derived via immunoSEQ multiplex PCR, lists solely in-frame clones and lacks some. The sample consists of 13,000 or so clones, 68% of them appearing once. In the case of this clone: Its cognate antigen is unknown.

Whole-study results and caveats: Different pieces of the same tissue went to different assays, confounding technical variation with intratumor heterogeneity. Not all patients were TCR sequenced, owing to tissue quantity. IM1 and IM2 tumors showed no difference in T-cell fraction.

The source of this sequence is a human donor with non-small cell lung cancer. Sequenced sample: uninvolved lung tissue not adjacent to the tumor. The chain combines TRBV12-5 with TRBJ2-1, with D possibly being TRBD1 (6 bases). The CDR3 spells CASGPDRSSYNEQFF. The CDR3 region has the DNA TGTGCTAGTGGTCCTGACAGGAGCTCCTACAATGAGCAGTTCTTC.